This T cell receptor beta chain originates from a study of identical twins. Study-wide results and caveats: For out-of-frame alpha sequences shared by twins, low generation probability was in excess. Insertions were fewer in abundant cord blood beta clonotypes, whereas memory repertoires showed none of this pattern.

The table lists this clonotype with a few counts. Its target is not known. From the 5' RACE reads, TCRdb called clonotypes with MiXCR, one entry per CDR3 protein. The data show a few hundred thousand distinct CDR3 sequences, roughly 20% seen once. Trimming cost V 3 bases and J 7 bases, with 9 bases left between them. Looked up from germline, CDR1 is MNHEY and CDR2 is SVGEGT. The CDR3 extends over 12 amino acids. Material for sequencing was naive T cells sorted from blood. The clonotype was recovered from a man aged 50 to 59 in good health. The rearrangement joins TRBV6-2 or TRBV6-3 to TRBJ1-1; D is unclear. The CDR3 loop reads CASSYRGLEAFF. In nucleotides, the CDR3 is TGTGCCAGCAGTTATCGAGGTCTTGAAGCTTTCTTT.